The next 31 T cell receptor beta chains were all read from a single sample in a study of T-cell memory formation after mild COVID-19 (dated by TCRdb to about 2021). Library creation used 5' RACE. Instrument used: Illumina NovaSeq 6000. TCRdb applied fastp at Q25 and MiXCR to the public reads, then kept only in-frame beta chains. Every entry covers one CDR3 protein and lists the most common genes and DNA from its rows. The sample has about half a million distinct CDR3 sequences on record, over 15% of them singletons. Clones ranked in the top ten supply approximately 13% of the sample. The sequenced material came from PBMCs or a T cell subset sorted from them (not recorded which). The receptors were sampled from an adult woman who had mild COVID-19 (a few samples of this study predate the infection). The sample titles of this study are shuffled in the database, so cell type and time point are left out; the donor was told from shared clones.

The rearrangement uses TRBV6-6 and TRBJ2-7; D is uncertain. CDR1 and CDR2 (germline): MNHNY, SVGAGI (reference sequence). The CDR3 is 12 residues long. V lost 4 bases to trimming and J lost 2 bases, with 6 bases between them. DNA of the CDR3: TGTGCCAGCAGTTCCCTCACCTACGAGCAGTACTTC. It encodes CASSSLTYEQYF.

V gene TRBV5-1 combines with J gene TRBJ1-1; no clear D. CDR1 is SGHRS and CDR2 is YFSETQ in the germline V gene. There are 13 residues in the CDR3. Deletions cut 4 bases from V and 0 bases from J, with 7 bases between. The CDR3 bases are TGCGCCAGCAGCCGAGATATGAACACTGAAGCTTTCTTT. This gives the protein CASSRDMNTEAFF.

V is TRBV12-3 or TRBV12-4 and J is TRBJ1-5, with 11 bases lining up with TRBD1. J lost 4 bases, V lost 6 bases, and 11 bases had no gene match. This CDR3 contains 17 residues. This CDR3 reads CASSRGQGAGRNQPQHF. CDR3 sequence (DNA): TGTGCCAGCAGCCGTGGACAGGGGGCAGGGCGGAATCAGCCCCAGCATTTT.

This clonotype was picked up many times. This chain connects TRBV3-1 to TRBJ2-1, with D possibly being TRBD2 (5 bases). This CDR3 region has 13 residues. The germline V gene encodes CDR1 LGHDT and CDR2 YNNKEL (reference sequence). With 3 bases removed from V and 3 bases from J, the gap between germline ends came to 6 bases. Here the CDR3 DNA reads TGTGCCAGCAGCCATGGACTCTACAATGAGCAGTTCTTC. It encodes CASSHGLYNEQFF.

The table lists this clonotype with a few counts. The chain employs TRBV12-3 or TRBV12-4 and TRBJ1-2; D gene uncertain. The CDR3 has 12 residues. V was pared by 3 bases and J by 8 bases, with 10 bases between. The CDR3 bases are TGTGCCAGCAGTTTTACGGGGATCGGCTACACCTTC. This codes for CASSFTGIGYTF.

This chain joins TRBV19 and TRBJ1-1; D is undetermined. This CDR3 region has 17 residues. Trimming took 3 bases from V and 2 from J, leaving 19 bases between them. From germline, CDR1 is LNHDA and CDR2 SQIVND (reference sequence). The CDR3 DNA sequence: TGTGCCAGTAGTATCCCTCGCGTCGGAAAGGGAAACACTGAAGCTTTCTTT. This sequence encodes CASSIPRVGKGNTEAFF. Full variable domain (outside the CDR3, taken from reference TRBV19 and TRBJ1-1): DGGITQSPKYLFRKEGQNVTLSCEQNLNHDAMYWYRQDPGQGLRLIYYSQIVNDFQKGDIAEGYSVSREKKESFPLTVTSAQKNPTAFYLCASSIPRVGKGNTEAFFGQGTRLTVV.

The rearrangement links TRBV25-1 to TRBJ2-2, with 7 positions matching TRBD2. Germline V gene data show CDR1 as MGHDK and CDR2 as SYGVNS. The ends lost 5 bases at V and 5 bases at J; junction bases unmatched: 11. The CDR3 has 16 residues. CDR3 sequence reads: CASSRPTSVGTGELFF. The CDR3 nucleotides are TGTGCCAGCAGTCGTCCCACTAGCGTAGGAACCGGGGAGCTGTTTTTT.

This clonotype was seen ten or more times. This chain links TRBV7-9 with TRBJ1-1, with D hard to call. Trimming shortened V by 1 base and J by 8 bases, and 8 bases separated the two germline ends. This CDR3 is built from 12 residues. Germline loops: CDR1 SEHNR, CDR2 FQNEAQ (reference sequence). The CDR3 nucleotides read TGTGCCAGCAGCTTAGGAGTTGTAGAAGCTTTCTTT. Amino acids: CASSLGVVEAFF.

The rearrangement links TRBV7-9 to TRBJ1-4, with TRBD1 as a possible D gene (6 bases). Trimming cost V 5 bases and J 5 bases, with 12 bases left between them. Germline V lookup: CDR1 SEHNR, CDR2 FQNEAQ (reference sequence). This CDR3 is built from 14 residues. DNA of the CDR3: TGTGCCAGCAGCCGGGGGGGCGAGAATGAAAAACTGTTTTTT. It codes for CASSRGGENEKLFF.

The V call is TRBV6-2 or TRBV6-3, the J call TRBJ2-3, with D possibly being TRBD1 (6 bases). CDR3 size: 16 residues. Trimming pared 0 bases from V and 2 bases from J, leaving 12 bases between. Per germline, CDR1 MNHEY and CDR2 SVGEGT. The CDR3 nucleotides read TGTGCCAGCAGTTACTCGATGGGACATTTCACAGATACGCAGTATTTT. As protein: CASSYSMGHFTDTQYF.

In this sample, this clonotype turned up a few times. The V call is TRBV7-2, the J call TRBJ2-5, with 8 bases aligning to TRBD2. Germline V gene sequence: CDR1 SGHTA, CDR2 FQGNSA. The CDR3 spans 16 residues. V dropped 5 bases and J dropped 4; count of bases not matched to a gene: 12. In DNA form, the CDR3 reads TGTGCCAGCAGCCTAACCTCCGGGACTAGGGGAGAGACCCAGTACTTC. Translation: CASSLTSGTRGETQYF.

V gene TRBV21-1 combines with J gene TRBJ2-7; TRBD1 is the table's D call, not checked against the DNA. TRBV21-1 is recorded as a pseudogene. There are 12 residues in the CDR3. The DNA for the CDR3 is TGTGCCAGCAGCGACCCCGGGGTTGAGCAGTACTTC. The encoded protein is CASSDPGVEQYF.

The V and J genes are TRBV29-1 and TRBJ1-1; D gene ambiguous. The CDR3 is made up of 14 amino acids. The germline V and J ends were trimmed by 5 bases and 4 bases, with 17 bases remaining between them. Germline-derived CDR1 and CDR2 are SQVTM and ANQGSEA. CDR3 loop: CSVRFGQAGTEAFF. The CDR3 bases are TGCAGCGTTAGATTTGGGCAGGCAGGCACTGAAGCTTTCTTT.

The chain couples TRBV5-1 to TRBJ1-6, with 10 bases that match TRBD1. Germline V gene lookup returns CDR1 SGHRS and CDR2 YFSETQ. The CDR3 has 14 amino acids. V was clipped by 0 bases and J by 11 bases; unmatched bases: 2. Here the CDR3 DNA reads TGCGCCAGCAGCTTGGACGGACAGGGGGCACCCCTCCACTTT. It codes for CASSLDGQGAPLHF.

CDR3 coding DNA: TGTGCCAGCAGCAATTTTGGCCCGTGCGGGCGCCGAGAGACCCAGTACTTC. Its translation is CASSNFGPCGRRETQYF. The rearrangement links TRBV21-1 to TRBJ2-5; the tabulated D call, TRBD1, remains unverified against the DNA. TRBV21-1 is a pseudogene. The CDR3 totals 17 residues.

The chain uses TRBV20-1 and TRBJ2-7; TRBD2 matches 10 bases. Germline lookup yields CDR1 DFQATT and CDR2 SNEGSKA (reference sequence). Trimming cost V 1 base and J 2 bases; bases outside gene matches: 5. This CDR3 comprises 15 residues. In DNA form, the CDR3 reads TGCAGTGCTAGAGGCCTAGCGGGGGAAACCTACGAGCAGTACTTC. Translated: CSARGLAGETYEQYF.

The rearrangement links TRBV4-3 to TRBJ2-5; a weak D match, TRBD1 (6 bases). The CDR3 sequence is 14 residues long. Germline-derived CDR1 and CDR2 are LGHNA and YSLEER. V was clipped by 4 bases and J by 6 bases, with 15 bases between them. In DNA form, the CDR3 reads TGCGCCAGCAGCCCGAACCCGACAGGCCAGACCCAGTACTTC. Residues: CASSPNPTGQTQYF.

The chain employs TRBV19 and TRBJ2-7; no definite D call. Trimming took 6 bases from V and 0 from J, leaving 15 bases between them. The CDR3 sequence is 15 residues long. The germline V gene has CDR1 LNHDA and CDR2 SQIVND (reference sequence). CDR3 residues: CASSFDGSSSYEQYF. The DNA for the CDR3 is TGTGCCAGTAGCTTCGACGGATCGAGCTCCTACGAGCAGTACTTC.

The gene calls are TRBV20-1 and TRBJ2-3, with 8 nucleotides matching TRBD2. From germline, CDR1 is DFQATT and CDR2 SNEGSKA (reference sequence). CDR3 length: 15 amino acids. V was pared by 2 bases and J by 1 base, with 5 bases of the junction left unmatched. The CDR3 coding sequence is TGCAGTGCTAGACGGGCAGCGGGGGGCACAGATACGCAGTATTTT. Amino acid sequence: CSARRAAGGTDTQYF.

J is TRBJ2-1 and V is TRBV24-1, with D possibly TRBD1 on 6 matching bases. CDR1 KGHDR and CDR2 SFDVKD come from the germline V gene. V was trimmed by 7 bases and J by 11 bases, leaving 11 bases between them. This CDR3 region has 11 residues. The CDR3 coding sequence is TGTGCCACCAGCTACCGGGACAAGCAGTTCTTC. Its translation: CATSYRDKQFF.

The table lists this clonotype with many counts. V usage is TRBV29-1 and J usage is TRBJ2-7, with a weak D call TRBD1 (6 bases). Trimming removed 6 bases from V and 0 bases from J, with 18 bases in between. Per germline, CDR1 SQVTM and CDR2 ANQGSEA. This CDR3 region has 15 residues. The CDR3 DNA is TGCAGCGTCATATGGACAGCCAGGAGCTCCTACGAGCAGTACTTC. Translation gives CSVIWTARSSYEQYF.

DNA for the CDR3: TGTGCCAGCATCAGCGGACACACTGAAGCTTTCTTT. It encodes CASISGHTEAFF. This rearrangement joins TRBV12-3 or TRBV12-4 to TRBJ1-1, with D unresolved. The V end was cut by 7 bases, the J end by 3 bases, with 9 bases between. The CDR3 spans 12 residues.

This clonotype has more than one count but fewer than ten. The chain is built from TRBV29-1 and TRBJ1-1; possible D gene TRBD1, 5 bases. The CDR3 is made up of 13 amino acids. Germline lookup yields CDR1 SQVTM and CDR2 ANQGSEA. V was pared by 3 bases and J by 0 bases, with 8 bases between. DNA of the CDR3: TGCAGCGTTGACAAACAGGTGAACACTGAAGCTTTCTTT. As protein: CSVDKQVNTEAFF.

V and J are TRBV19 and TRBJ1-1; D is unresolved. Germline V CDR1 and CDR2: LNHDA, SQIVND (reference sequence). V lost 7 bases to trimming and J lost 3 bases, with 12 bases between them. The CDR3 consists of 13 residues. The CDR3 nucleotides are TGTGCCAGTACCCAGGTGAGGTACACTGAAGCTTTCTTT. This gives the protein CASTQVRYTEAFF.

This clonotype was picked up a small number of times. This rearrangement joins TRBV7-9 to TRBJ1-4; no definite D call. Looked up from germline, CDR1 is SEHNR and CDR2 is FQNEAQ (reference sequence). The CDR3 has 14 amino acids. Trimming pared 5 bases from V and 4 bases from J, leaving 11 bases between. CDR3 in DNA: TGTGCCAGCAGCCAGGACGGAATTAATGAAAAACTGTTTTTT. It specifies CASSQDGINEKLFF. Full variable domain (rest looked up from reference TRBV7-9 and TRBJ1-4): DTGVSQNPRHKITKRGQNVTFRCDPISEHNRLYWYRQTLGQGPEFLTYFQNEAQLEKSRLLSDRFSAERPKGSFSTLEIQRTEQGDSAMYLCASSQDGINEKLFFGSGTQLSVL.

The chain links TRBV20-1 to TRBJ2-3, with TRBD2 identical over 8 bases. The germline gives CDR1 DFQATT, CDR2 SNEGSKA (reference sequence). The CDR3 has 15 amino acids. After removal of 5 bases from V and 2 bases from J, the junction contained 9 bases not matched to a gene. In DNA, the CDR3 is TGCAGTGCTGGGTCACTAGCGGAGAACACAGATACGCAGTATTTT. Protein: CSAGSLAENTDTQYF.

The chain joins TRBV12-3 or TRBV12-4 to TRBJ1-1; TRBD1 is a possible D gene (5 bases). The CDR3 is 13 residues long. V lost 0 bases and J 6 bases, leaving 8 bases between the germline ends. DNA of the CDR3: TGTGCCAGCAGTTTAGCGGACATAGCTGAAGCTTTCTTT. Translated, it gives CASSLADIAEAFF.

The chain combines TRBV4-3 with TRBJ1-1; D may be TRBD1 (5 bases). The CDR3 totals 15 residues. CDR1 LGHNA and CDR2 YSLEER come from the germline V gene. Trimming took 1 base from V and 3 from J, leaving 12 bases between them. CDR3 coding DNA: TGCGCCAGCAGCCAAGTAGTTCGGGGGGACACTGAAGCTTTCTTT. It is translated as CASSQVVRGDTEAFF.

Worth noting for this clonotype: Relative to the germline gene, one junction end is altered; a read error may explain this. The rearrangement joins TRBV14 to TRBJ2-7; 7 bases are a match to TRBD1. Germline loops: CDR1 SGHDN, CDR2 FVKESK. CDR3 length: 16 residues. CDR3 loop: CASIQDYRTGRSEQYF. CDR3 in DNA: TGTGCCAGCATCCAAGATTATCGGACAGGTCGCTCTGAGCAGTACTTC.

This chain links TRBV5-5 with TRBJ2-1; TRBD2 agrees at 9 bases. The CDR3 loop spans 16 amino acids. Unmatched junction bases numbered 7, after V lost 1 base and J lost 5 bases. In germline, CDR1 is SGHKS, CDR2 YYEKEE (reference sequence). The CDR3 region is CASSLSIAGEHNEQFF. CDR3 bases: TGTGCCAGCAGCTTGTCGATAGCGGGAGAACACAATGAGCAGTTCTTC.

The chain is built from TRBV6-2 or TRBV6-3 and TRBJ2-7, with D uncertain. This CDR3 comprises 12 residues. Germline V gene lookup returns CDR1 MNHEY and CDR2 SVGEGT. V was clipped by 7 bases and J by 2 bases, with 9 bases between them. CDR3 amino acids: CASMYPTYEQYF. The CDR3 DNA follows: TGTGCCAGCATGTACCCTACCTACGAGCAGTACTTC.